The rows below give T cell receptor beta chains drawn from one sample of a study of T cells in Graves' hyperthyroidism and ophthalmopathy. TCRdb recomputed calls from the multiplex PCR reads with MiXCR, one row per CDR3 protein. Of over 500,000 distinct CDR3 sequences listed, 17% are singletons. Sequencing was performed on blood. These receptors originate from a woman aged 18-35 years with Graves' ophthalmopathy. Both conserved end residues are part of each CDR3. The D gene is left open where the match is weak. Some rows mark clone size as missing; the rest say once, few, many or name a class of expanded clone.

cdr3_aa j_call v_call clone_size d_call
CASSPGEGVREKLFF TRBJ1-4 TRBV3-1 many -
CASSYSKDSGSYEQYF TRBJ2-7 TRBV6-2/TRBV6-3 many TRBD2
CASSPRGRGNTIYF TRBJ1-3 TRBV28 many -
CARTGQSHTGELFF TRBJ2-2 TRBV2 few TRBD1
CASSEEGTNYNEQFF TRBJ2-1 TRBV9 few -
CATSMGLAGGLEQFF TRBJ2-1 TRBV15 - TRBD2
CASSPGQNNEKLFF TRBJ1-4 TRBV9 many TRBD1
CASSSNSAEFYNEQFF TRBJ2-1 TRBV28 once -
CAWSPGSNSPLHF TRBJ1-6 TRBV30 many -
CASSQRATSYQETQYF TRBJ2-5 TRBV14 - -
CASSERESMTQYF TRBJ2-5 TRBV7-6 many TRBD2
CASSVGSRGTGELFF TRBJ2-2 TRBV7-3 few -
CASSGRTNTGELFF TRBJ2-2 TRBV5-4 - -
CARVELGSTDTQYF TRBJ2-3 TRBV4-3 - -